This T cell receptor (beta chain) is drawn from a study of T cells in Graves' hyperthyroidism and ophthalmopathy. CDR3 length: 15 residues. Germline CDR1 is LNHDA and CDR2 is SQIVND (reference sequence). Germline trimming cut 7 bases from V and 6 bases from J; bases unmatched to any gene: 10. Amplification of TCR beta CDR3 regions was performed using RNA transcripts as template. A first-round RT-PCR of the TCR CDR3 used the HTBI primer set. Using its own MiXCR run on the multiplex PCR reads, TCRdb lists one record per CDR3 protein. Here the sample spans roughly 500,000 distinct CDR3 sequences, approximately 14% being singletons. Blood sampling occurred at first hyperthyroidism diagnosis, ahead of any ophthalmopathy symptoms. Isolation of PBMCs was performed on 9.5 to 10 ml fresh peripheral blood. This clonotype was counted once. Its target is unknown. Points from the study as a whole: Model output signaled ophthalmopathy a median approximately 6 months ahead of onset. Through a model of 13 V-J features, ophthalmopathy was separated from stable hyperthyroidism.

The chain links TRBV19 to TRBJ1-4, with 8 nucleotides matching TRBD1. This TCR was sampled from a woman aged 25-40 years with Graves' hyperthyroidism that later progressed to Graves' ophthalmopathy. Sequencing was done on a sample of blood. The CDR3 bases are TGTGCCAGTAAGGTTCGCAGGGGGCTTGATGAAAAACTGTTTTTT. Its translation is CASKVRRGLDEKLFF.